The present T cell receptor (beta chain) was sequenced within a study of T cells in Graves' hyperthyroidism and ophthalmopathy. General study findings and limits: In the blood, most expanded thyroid clonotypes above 0.001 appeared as well.

Amplification of TCR beta CDR3 regions was performed using RNA transcripts as template. TCR CDR3 regions were first amplified by RT-PCR with HTBI primers. Each CDR3 protein is one row after TCRdb ran MiXCR on the multiplex PCR reads. The sample holds 550,000 to 600,000 distinct CDR3 sequences, around 42% seen once. Orbital computed tomography, thyroid ultrasound, serum thyroxine and TRAb, and clinical symptoms together informed the diagnoses. The CDR3 loop spans 16 amino acids. Germline V CDR1 and CDR2: SNHLY, FYNNEI. Germline trimming cut 2 bases from V and 4 bases from J; bases unmatched to any gene: 10. This clonotype has at least ten counts. Its antigen remains unidentified.

V is TRBV2 and J is TRBJ1-2; 7 bases are shared with TRBD1. The specimen was peripheral blood or thyroid tissue (not recorded which). The TCR sequence derives from an adult woman with Graves' disease, either hyperthyroidism or ophthalmopathy (not recorded which). The CDR3 nucleotides read TGTGCCAGCAGTGAACTATCGGCAGGGGGTGTCTATGGCTACACCTTC. It yields the protein CASSELSAGGVYGYTF.